This is a list of T cell receptor beta chains from one sample in a study of T cell changes during pregnancy in multiple sclerosis. Profiled with immunoSEQ multiplex PCR; TCRdb holds only in-frame clones, not every one. Altogether about 40,000 clones are present, more than 80% being singletons, with the ten largest covering roughly 1.2%. The sample consisted of peripheral blood, taken before pregnancy. The origin of the receptors is a female donor with multiple sclerosis, enrolled in a pregnancy study. The CDR3 runs from the conserved cysteine through the conserved F or W. The order of the fields is J gene, V gene, clone size, D gene, CDR3 protein, CDR3 DNA. The D gene is left open where the match is weak. Size is stated for part of the rows, as once, few or many counts, or as a class when the clone is expanded.

j_call: TRBJ2-2; v_call: TRBV2; clone_size: -; d_call: TRBD1; cdr3_aa: CASSDRGTGELFF; cdr3_nt: TGTGCCAGCAGCGACAGGGGCACCGGGGAGCTGTTTTTT
j_call: TRBJ1-5; v_call: TRBV19; clone_size: -; d_call: -; cdr3_aa: CASRTPGRSNQPQHF; cdr3_nt: TGTGCCAGTAGGACCCCGGGTCGTAGCAATCAGCCCCAGCATTTT
j_call: TRBJ1-3; v_call: TRBV7-9; clone_size: -; d_call: TRBD1; cdr3_aa: CASSLDDRDSGNTIYF; cdr3_nt: TGTGCCAGCAGTCTAGATGACAGGGACTCTGGAAACACCATATATTTT
j_call: TRBJ2-1; v_call: TRBV4-3; clone_size: -; d_call: TRBD2; cdr3_aa: CASSRAGGPDEQFF; cdr3_nt: TGCGCCAGCAGCCGAGCGGGAGGCCCAGATGAGCAGTTCTTC
j_call: TRBJ1-5; v_call: TRBV28; clone_size: -; d_call: -; cdr3_aa: CASSLRGGGQPQHF; cdr3_nt: TGTGCCAGCAGTTTAAGGGGGGGAGGCCAGCCCCAGCATTTT
j_call: TRBJ2-5; v_call: TRBV19; clone_size: -; d_call: TRBD2; cdr3_aa: CASSSLAGREQETQYF; cdr3_nt: TGTGCCAGTAGTTCCCTAGCGGGACGAGAGCAAGAGACCCAGTACTTC
j_call: TRBJ2-3; v_call: TRBV9; clone_size: -; d_call: -; cdr3_aa: CASSVLGPGPRDTQYF; cdr3_nt: TGTGCCAGCAGCGTACTCGGCCCAGGGCCCAGGGATACGCAGTATTTT
j_call: TRBJ2-7; v_call: TRBV9; clone_size: once; d_call: TRBD1; cdr3_aa: CASSGQGLEQYF; cdr3_nt: TGTGCCAGCAGCGGACAGGGTCTCGAGCAGTACTTC
j_call: TRBJ2-2; v_call: TRBV5-8; clone_size: -; d_call: -; cdr3_aa: CASSPFKGLSNTGELFF; cdr3_nt: TGTGCCAGCAGCCCCTTCAAAGGACTATCGAACACCGGGGAGCTGTTTTTT
j_call: TRBJ2-7; v_call: TRBV5-5; clone_size: -; d_call: -; cdr3_aa: CASSLTVYLSSYEQYF; cdr3_nt: TGTGCCAGCAGCTTGACGGTCTACCTAAGCTCCTACGAGCAGTACTTC
j_call: TRBJ2-4; v_call: TRBV13; clone_size: -; d_call: -; cdr3_aa: CASSLATEGAGIKNIQYF; cdr3_nt: TGTGCCAGCAGCTTAGCCACCGAAGGGGCAGGCATCAAAAACATTCAGTACTTC
j_call: TRBJ1-2; v_call: TRBV2; clone_size: -; d_call: TRBD1; cdr3_aa: CASRATGSNYGYTF; cdr3_nt: TGTGCCAGCAGAGCGACAGGGTCTAACTATGGCTACACCTTC
j_call: TRBJ2-4; v_call: TRBV2; clone_size: -; d_call: TRBD1; cdr3_aa: CASSESPTGGKNIQYF; cdr3_nt: TGTGCCAGCAGTGAATCCCCTACAGGGGGAAAAAACATTCAGTACTTC
j_call: TRBJ1-1; v_call: TRBV18; clone_size: -; d_call: TRBD1; cdr3_aa: CASSLQGEAFF; cdr3_nt: TGTGCCAGCTCGTTACAGGGGGAAGCTTTCTTT
j_call: TRBJ2-2; v_call: TRBV9; clone_size: -; d_call: -; cdr3_aa: CASSDPDSPRELFF; cdr3_nt: TGTGCCAGCAGCGACCCGGACAGCCCCCGGGAGCTGTTTTTT
j_call: TRBJ1-1; v_call: TRBV10-3; clone_size: -; d_call: TRBD1; cdr3_aa: CAISDLGQGALNTEAFF; cdr3_nt: TGTGCCATCAGTGACTTAGGACAGGGGGCCCTGAACACTGAAGCTTTCTTT
j_call: TRBJ1-3; v_call: TRBV7-2; clone_size: once; d_call: TRBD1; cdr3_aa: CASSPRTGTGNTIYF; cdr3_nt: TGTGCCAGCAGCCCGCGGACAGGGACTGGAAACACCATATATTTT
j_call: TRBJ1-3; v_call: TRBV7-6; clone_size: -; d_call: -; cdr3_aa: CASSLGVESSGNTIYF; cdr3_nt: TGTGCCAGCAGCTTAGGTGTGGAGAGCTCTGGAAACACCATATATTTT
j_call: TRBJ2-5; v_call: TRBV7-2; clone_size: -; d_call: -; cdr3_aa: CASSLSWTKETQYF; cdr3_nt: TGTGCCAGCAGCTTAAGTTGGACTAAAGAGACCCAGTACTTC
j_call: TRBJ2-7; v_call: TRBV7-2; clone_size: -; d_call: TRBD1; cdr3_aa: CASSSKGTGRIRYEQYF; cdr3_nt: TGTGCCAGCAGCTCCAAAGGGACAGGTCGTATCCGTTACGAGCAGTACTTC
j_call: TRBJ1-2; v_call: TRBV2; clone_size: -; d_call: -; cdr3_aa: CASSWLDDSNYYGYTF; cdr3_nt: TGTGCCAGCAGTTGGCTGGATGACAGCAATTACTATGGCTACACCTTC
j_call: TRBJ1-2; v_call: TRBV6-5; clone_size: -; d_call: -; cdr3_aa: CASSSPGEGDGYTF; cdr3_nt: TGTGCCAGCAGTTCCCCGGGGGAGGGCGATGGCTACACCTTC
j_call: TRBJ1-1; v_call: TRBV6-5; clone_size: -; d_call: -; cdr3_aa: CASSYSPTANTEAFF; cdr3_nt: TGTGCCAGCAGTTACTCGCCGACAGCGAACACTGAAGCTTTCTTT
j_call: TRBJ1-1; v_call: TRBV27; clone_size: -; d_call: -; cdr3_aa: CASLRTGIGNTEAFF; cdr3_nt: TGTGCCAGCCTCCGAACGGGAATAGGGAACACTGAAGCTTTCTTT
j_call: TRBJ1-5; v_call: TRBV2; clone_size: -; d_call: -; cdr3_aa: CASSELGGNQPQHF; cdr3_nt: TGTGCCAGCAGTGAATTAGGGGGCAATCAGCCCCAGCATTTT
j_call: TRBJ1-5; v_call: TRBV28; clone_size: -; d_call: -; cdr3_aa: CASSYGGYQPQHF; cdr3_nt: TGTGCCAGCAGTTATGGGGGGTATCAGCCCCAGCATTTT
j_call: TRBJ1-1; v_call: TRBV19; clone_size: few; d_call: -; cdr3_aa: CASLPNTGTEAFF; cdr3_nt: TGTGCCAGTCTCCCGAATACAGGCACTGAAGCTTTCTTT
j_call: TRBJ1-2; v_call: TRBV27; clone_size: -; d_call: -; cdr3_aa: CASSLRGAYGYTF; cdr3_nt: TGTGCCAGCAGCCTTAGGGGCGCCTATGGCTACACCTTC
j_call: TRBJ2-5; v_call: TRBV5-1; clone_size: -; d_call: TRBD1; cdr3_aa: CASDRTGQETQYF; cdr3_nt: TGCGCCAGCGACCGGACAGGCCAAGAGACCCAGTACTTC
j_call: TRBJ1-2; v_call: TRBV19; clone_size: -; d_call: TRBD1; cdr3_aa: CASSWDRQRGYTF; cdr3_nt: TGTGCCAGTAGTTGGGACAGGCAAAGGGGCTACACCTTC
j_call: TRBJ1-4; v_call: TRBV7-2; clone_size: -; d_call: -; cdr3_aa: CASSLAPGTGEKLFF; cdr3_nt: TGTGCCAGCAGCTTAGCGCCGGGTACTGGTGAAAAACTGTTTTTT
j_call: TRBJ2-7; v_call: TRBV27; clone_size: -; d_call: -; cdr3_aa: CASSPTGDYEQYF; cdr3_nt: TGTGCCAGCAGTCCCACCGGAGACTACGAGCAGTACTTC
j_call: TRBJ2-3; v_call: TRBV7-2; clone_size: -; d_call: -; cdr3_aa: CASSLRDKTTDTQYF; cdr3_nt: TGTGCCAGCAGCTTAAGGGACAAAACCACAGATACGCAGTATTTT
j_call: TRBJ2-2; v_call: TRBV7-2; clone_size: -; d_call: TRBD2; cdr3_aa: CASSLGLAGPNTGELFF; cdr3_nt: TGTGCCAGCAGCCTGGGACTAGCGGGGCCGAACACCGGGGAGCTGTTTTTT
j_call: TRBJ2-2; v_call: TRBV6-6; clone_size: -; d_call: -; cdr3_aa: CASSTTRPGELFF; cdr3_nt: TGTGCCAGCAGCACTACTAGACCCGGGGAGCTGTTTTTT
j_call: TRBJ2-3; v_call: TRBV6-5; clone_size: -; d_call: -; cdr3_aa: CASSRGHSTDTQYF; cdr3_nt: TGTGCCAGCAGCAGGGGACATAGCACAGATACGCAGTATTTT
j_call: TRBJ1-4; v_call: TRBV5-1; clone_size: -; d_call: TRBD1; cdr3_aa: CASSRNQGEGGKLFF; cdr3_nt: TGCGCCAGCAGCCGGAATCAGGGGGAAGGGGGAAAACTGTTTTTT
j_call: TRBJ1-2; v_call: TRBV6-6; clone_size: once; d_call: -; cdr3_aa: CASSLERGYGYTF; cdr3_nt: TGTGCCAGCAGTTTGGAGCGGGGTTATGGCTACACCTTC
j_call: TRBJ1-6; v_call: TRBV6-5; clone_size: -; d_call: -; cdr3_aa: CASSYSATPSPSLHF; cdr3_nt: TGTGCCAGCAGTTACTCAGCGACTCCATCCCCATCCCTCCACTTT
j_call: TRBJ1-1; v_call: TRBV5-6; clone_size: -; d_call: -; cdr3_aa: CASSPLGAGALHTEAFF; cdr3_nt: TGTGCCAGCAGCCCACTCGGGGCAGGGGCCTTACACACTGAAGCTTTCTTT
j_call: TRBJ1-4; v_call: TRBV28; clone_size: -; d_call: TRBD1; cdr3_aa: CASSPWGGRGQGGDEKLFF; cdr3_nt: TGTGCCAGCAGTCCATGGGGGGGGCGGGGACAGGGAGGTGATGAAAAACTGTTTTTT
j_call: TRBJ2-5; v_call: TRBV5-1; clone_size: -; d_call: TRBD2; cdr3_aa: CASTSRRGGQETQYF; cdr3_nt: TGCGCCAGCACCTCCCGCCGGGGGGGCCAAGAGACCCAGTACTTC
j_call: TRBJ1-2; v_call: TRBV5-4; clone_size: -; d_call: TRBD1; cdr3_aa: CASKGQGANYGYTF; cdr3_nt: TGTGCCAGCAAGGGACAGGGGGCCAACTATGGCTACACCTTC
j_call: TRBJ1-1; v_call: TRBV21-1; clone_size: -; d_call: -; cdr3_aa: CASILDRGNTEAFF; cdr3_nt: TGTGCCAGCATCCTGGACAGGGGTAACACTGAAGCTTTCTTT
j_call: TRBJ2-3; v_call: TRBV28; clone_size: -; d_call: TRBD2; cdr3_aa: CASSFSGGYGTDTQYF; cdr3_nt: TGTGCCAGCAGTTTCTCGGGGGGGTACGGCACAGATACGCAGTATTTT
j_call: TRBJ2-7; v_call: TRBV5-1; clone_size: -; d_call: -; cdr3_aa: CASSLVVGPYEQYF; cdr3_nt: TGCGCCAGCAGCTTGGTGGTGGGCCCCTACGAGCAGTACTTC
j_call: TRBJ1-1; v_call: TRBV29-1; clone_size: -; d_call: -; cdr3_aa: CSVDRGFRAFF; cdr3_nt: TGCAGCGTTGACCGAGGGTTCAGGGCTTTCTTT
j_call: TRBJ2-7; v_call: TRBV28; clone_size: -; d_call: TRBD1; cdr3_aa: CASSFIGTASYEQYF; cdr3_nt: TGTGCCAGCAGTTTCATCGGGACAGCATCGTACGAGCAGTACTTC
j_call: TRBJ2-2; v_call: TRBV27; clone_size: -; d_call: TRBD1; cdr3_aa: CASSFVDRANTGELFF; cdr3_nt: TGTGCCAGCAGCTTCGTGGACAGGGCGAACACCGGGGAGCTGTTTTTT
j_call: TRBJ2-7; v_call: TRBV11-2; clone_size: -; d_call: -; cdr3_aa: CASSLDGGIPYEQYF; cdr3_nt: TGTGCCAGCAGCTTAGATGGCGGGATCCCCTACGAGCAGTACTTC
j_call: TRBJ2-7; v_call: TRBV14; clone_size: -; d_call: TRBD2; cdr3_aa: CASSQYGQSGTRGYEQYF; cdr3_nt: TGTGCCAGCAGCCAGTACGGACAGTCCGGGACTAGGGGATACGAGCAGTACTTC
j_call: TRBJ2-7; v_call: TRBV11-2; clone_size: -; d_call: TRBD1; cdr3_aa: CASSSGQGNSYEQYF; cdr3_nt: TGTGCCAGCAGCTCGGGACAGGGAAACTCCTACGAGCAGTACTTC
j_call: TRBJ2-2; v_call: TRBV28; clone_size: -; d_call: -; cdr3_aa: CASSPTGTNTGELFF; cdr3_nt: TGTGCCAGCAGTCCCACCGGGACAAACACCGGGGAGCTGTTTTTT
j_call: TRBJ2-3; v_call: TRBV30; clone_size: -; d_call: TRBD2; cdr3_aa: CAWSVGLAGALTDTQYF; cdr3_nt: TGTGCCTGGAGTGTGGGACTAGCGGGAGCTCTGACAGATACGCAGTATTTT
j_call: TRBJ2-1; v_call: TRBV19; clone_size: -; d_call: -; cdr3_aa: CASSMNSVFF; cdr3_nt: TGTGCCAGTAGTATGAATAGCGTGTTCTTC
j_call: TRBJ2-7; v_call: TRBV11-2; clone_size: -; d_call: -; cdr3_aa: CASSLDLRGYEQYF; cdr3_nt: TGTGCCAGCAGCTTAGATTTACGGGGATACGAGCAGTACTTC
j_call: TRBJ2-1; v_call: TRBV2; clone_size: -; d_call: -; cdr3_aa: CASVRDGLATNEQFF; cdr3_nt: TGTGCCAGCGTCCGTGACGGCCTAGCGACAAATGAGCAGTTCTTC
j_call: TRBJ2-1; v_call: TRBV2; clone_size: -; d_call: TRBD2; cdr3_aa: CASRTSGLYNEQFF; cdr3_nt: TGTGCCAGCAGAACTAGCGGACTCTACAATGAGCAGTTCTTC
j_call: TRBJ2-3; v_call: TRBV5-1; clone_size: -; d_call: TRBD2; cdr3_aa: CASSFSGSDGVTDTQYF; cdr3_nt: TGCGCCAGCAGCTTTAGCGGGAGTGATGGGGTGACAGATACGCAGTATTTT
j_call: TRBJ1-3; v_call: TRBV30; clone_size: -; d_call: -; cdr3_aa: CAWSLGNTIYF; cdr3_nt: TGTGCCTGGAGTCTAGGTAACACCATATATTTT